The clone carrying this TCR beta chain was detected once. The data derive from a study of control samples from healthy donors and cancer patients. CDR1 and CDR2 from the germline V gene are WSHSY and SAAADI. This CDR3 region has 15 residues. V trimming: 7 bases; J trimming: 5 bases; junction bases outside the gene matches: 13. TCRdb's table, derived via immunoSEQ multiplex PCR, lists solely in-frame clones and lacks some. The table has 100,000 to 150,000 clones, 80% to 95% seen once. V is TRBV10-2 and J is TRBJ1-2; TRBD1 aligns across 7 bases. This clonotype was obtained from a woman between 45 and 65 years old in good health. Sequencing was done on a sample of blood. The chain's CDR3 is CASKHQTGSSYGYTF. The CDR3 DNA follows: TGCGCCAGCAAACACCAGACAGGGTCTAGTTATGGCTACACCTTC.